This record concerns one TCR beta chain sequence. Germline trimming cut 1 base from V and 8 bases from J; bases unmatched to any gene: 8. From germline, CDR1 is LGHDT and CDR2 YNNKEL (reference sequence). CDR3 length equals 16 residues. This sample stems from a study of blood T cell repertoires in COVID-19. Turning to the study itself: COVID-19 samples collected from the United States, Italy and Spain covered acute and convalescent phases. From T cells, B-cell-depleted T cells, or PBMCs came the material, which was cDNA or gDNA.

In the source study's methods: By means of reference gene primer amplification, nucleated cell counts were estimated. Data came from immunoSEQ multiplex PCR; TCRdb stores just in-frame clones and leaves some out. D and trimming come from the DNA, and the V and J calls and clone size come from that table. The repertoire holds tens of thousands of clones, with approximately 86% as singletons. Sequenced material: peripheral blood. The V and J genes are TRBV3-1 (or the pseudogene TRBV3-2) and TRBJ1-4; 9 bases are shared with TRBD1. The origin of this receptor is a man aged 50 to 59 with acute or convalescent COVID-19. The CDR3: CASSQAGTGLREKLFF. CDR3 nucleotide sequence: TGTGCCAGCAGCCAAGCCGGGACAGGGTTAAGGGAAAAACTGTTTTTT.